This TCR beta chain was recorded in a study of T cell changes during pregnancy in multiple sclerosis. The table came from immunoSEQ multiplex PCR; TCRdb's copy has only in-frame clones and leaves some out. The table shows around 40,000 clones, with roughly 89% occurring only once. Specimen: CD4+ T cells from peripheral blood mononuclear cells, collected in the first trimester of pregnancy. The origin of this receptor is a female donor with multiple sclerosis, enrolled in a pregnancy study.

The CDR3 loop reads CSVAAGKGYEQYF. CDR3 bases: TGCAGCGTTGCAGCGGGAAAGGGCTACGAGCAGTACTTC. This chain connects TRBV29-1 to TRBJ2-7, with TRBD2 identical over 7 bases. V trimming: 4 bases; J trimming: 3 bases; junction bases outside the gene matches: 6. CDR3 length: 13 residues. Germline V gives CDR1 SQVTM, CDR2 ANQGSEA.